The rows below give T cell receptor beta chains drawn from one sample of a study of PD-L1 blockade in urothelial cancer. Sequencing was performed with immunoSEQ multiplex PCR; in TCRdb, only in-frame clones are kept and a portion is missing. The table records 50,000 to 60,000 clones, 70% to 90% of them present only once. The specimen comprised PBMCs, sampled around atezolizumab (anti-PD-L1) treatment. These receptors all come from a man aged 50 to 60 with urothelial cancer. CDR3s include the opening cysteine and the closing phenylalanine or tryptophan. D genes are given only for firm matches. Clone size is given for some rows only: seen once, a few or many times, or a class if the clone is expanded.

CDR3nt: TGTGCCAGCAGTTTCCAGAGACAGGGGCCCCGGGGGGCAGCTTTCTTT; CDR3aa: CASSFQRQGPRGAAFF; abundance: -; d_gene: TRBD1; j_gene: TRBJ1-1; v_gene: TRBV28
CDR3nt: TGTGCCAGCAGCATGACAGGGGCTGGTGAAGCTTTCTTT; CDR3aa: CASSMTGAGEAFF; abundance: -; d_gene: TRBD1; j_gene: TRBJ1-1; v_gene: TRBV6-5
CDR3nt: TGTGCCAGCAGTTCCACTAGCGGGAGTCGCTCCTACGAGCAGTACTTC; CDR3aa: CASSSTSGSRSYEQYF; abundance: -; d_gene: TRBD2; j_gene: TRBJ2-7; v_gene: TRBV6-5
CDR3nt: TGCGCCAGCACTCAAAGCGGGAGGGGAATATACGAGCAGTACTTC; CDR3aa: CASTQSGRGIYEQYF; abundance: -; d_gene: TRBD2; j_gene: TRBJ2-7; v_gene: TRBV10-1
CDR3nt: TGTGCCAGCAGTCCCCAACCACAGGGGAGGACGCAGTTCTTC; CDR3aa: CASSPQPQGRTQFF; abundance: -; d_gene: -; j_gene: TRBJ2-1; v_gene: TRBV27
CDR3nt: TGTGCCAGCAGCTCCTCCTCTAATTCACCCCTCCACTTT; CDR3aa: CASSSSSNSPLHF; abundance: -; d_gene: -; j_gene: TRBJ1-6; v_gene: TRBV11-3
CDR3nt: TGTGCCAGCAGTTTGGCAGATCAGAAACTGTTTTTT; CDR3aa: CASSLADQKLFF; abundance: -; d_gene: -; j_gene: TRBJ1-4; v_gene: TRBV28
CDR3nt: TGTGCCAGCAGCTTACCAGGGTCGAACACTGAAGCTTTCTTT; CDR3aa: CASSLPGSNTEAFF; abundance: -; d_gene: -; j_gene: TRBJ1-1; v_gene: TRBV5-4
CDR3nt: TGTGCCACCTCGAGACAGCTTTGGTCTGAAGCTTTCTTT; CDR3aa: CATSRQLWSEAFF; abundance: -; d_gene: -; j_gene: TRBJ1-1; v_gene: TRBV27
CDR3nt: TGCGCCAGCAGCGCAACTAGCGGGTGGAATGAGCAGTTCTTC; CDR3aa: CASSATSGWNEQFF; abundance: -; d_gene: TRBD2; j_gene: TRBJ2-1; v_gene: TRBV5-1
CDR3nt: TGTGCCAGCAGTGACTCAGGGAGGATCTACGAGCAGTACTTC; CDR3aa: CASSDSGRIYEQYF; abundance: -; d_gene: -; j_gene: TRBJ2-7; v_gene: TRBV6-1
CDR3nt: TGTGCCTGGGGCACCCATGGCTACACCTTC; CDR3aa: CAWGTHGYTF; abundance: -; d_gene: -; j_gene: TRBJ1-2; v_gene: TRBV30
CDR3nt: TGTGCCAGCAGCCGTGGGACTACCGACCTGGATACGCAGTATTTT; CDR3aa: CASSRGTTDLDTQYF; abundance: -; d_gene: TRBD2; j_gene: TRBJ2-3; v_gene: TRBV5-4
CDR3nt: TGTGCCAGCAGTCTCGGGACAGGAGCCTACGAGCAGTACTTC; CDR3aa: CASSLGTGAYEQYF; abundance: -; d_gene: TRBD1; j_gene: TRBJ2-7; v_gene: TRBV28
CDR3nt: TGTGCCAGCAGTAGGGACAGTGAGACCGGGGAGCTGTTTTTT; CDR3aa: CASSRDSETGELFF; abundance: -; d_gene: TRBD1; j_gene: TRBJ2-2; v_gene: TRBV6-4
CDR3nt: TGTGCCAGCAGTTACACAGACGATTATGGCTACACCTTC; CDR3aa: CASSYTDDYGYTF; abundance: -; d_gene: -; j_gene: TRBJ1-2; v_gene: TRBV6-6
CDR3nt: TGTGCCAGCTCACCATATGTGACTGAAGCTTTCTTT; CDR3aa: CASSPYVTEAFF; abundance: -; d_gene: -; j_gene: TRBJ1-1; v_gene: TRBV18
CDR3nt: TGTGCCAGCAGTTCATTAGCGGCCCCCTCCTACAATGAGCAGTTCTTC; CDR3aa: CASSSLAAPSYNEQFF; abundance: -; d_gene: -; j_gene: TRBJ2-1; v_gene: TRBV28
CDR3nt: TGCGCCAGCAGCTCCACGGCAGGGTTGGGCACTGAAGCTTTCTTT; CDR3aa: CASSSTAGLGTEAFF; abundance: -; d_gene: -; j_gene: TRBJ1-1; v_gene: TRBV5-1
CDR3nt: TGTGCCAGTAGTATGGTGGGGCGCGGCGGCTACACCTTC; CDR3aa: CASSMVGRGGYTF; abundance: -; d_gene: -; j_gene: TRBJ1-2; v_gene: TRBV19
CDR3nt: TGTGCCAGCTCACCACCAGTAGGTACAGGCAAGGGCGAAAACATTCAGTACTTC; CDR3aa: CASSPPVGTGKGENIQYF; abundance: once; d_gene: -; j_gene: TRBJ2-4; v_gene: TRBV18
CDR3nt: TGTGCCATCGGGACAGGGGGTGGTAGCAATCAGCCCCAGCATTTT; CDR3aa: CAIGTGGGSNQPQHF; abundance: -; d_gene: TRBD1; j_gene: TRBJ1-5; v_gene: TRBV6-1
CDR3nt: TGTGCTAGCAGCCCTACTAGCGGGAGACAGACCCAGTACTTC; CDR3aa: CASSPTSGRQTQYF; abundance: -; d_gene: TRBD2; j_gene: TRBJ2-5; v_gene: TRBV7-7
CDR3nt: TGTGCCAGCAGCTTGGGAGGACAGGTGGGGACTGAAGCTTTCTTT; CDR3aa: CASSLGGQVGTEAFF; abundance: -; d_gene: TRBD1; j_gene: TRBJ1-1; v_gene: TRBV11-2
CDR3nt: TGTGCCAGCAGTTTCCCCTCGGGCTCTGGAAACACCATATATTTT; CDR3aa: CASSFPSGSGNTIYF; abundance: -; d_gene: -; j_gene: TRBJ1-3; v_gene: TRBV28
CDR3nt: TGTGCCAGCAGCTTGGCGGTCAGCGGCTACGAGCAGTACTTC; CDR3aa: CASSLAVSGYEQYF; abundance: once; d_gene: -; j_gene: TRBJ2-7; v_gene: TRBV5-6
CDR3nt: TGTGCCAGCAGCGCGGGATCCAACAATGAGCAGTTCTTC; CDR3aa: CASSAGSNNEQFF; abundance: -; d_gene: -; j_gene: TRBJ2-1; v_gene: TRBV11-3
CDR3nt: TGCGCCAGCAGCCTCGCTTTAGCGGGAGGCTCCTACAATGAGCAGTTCTTC; CDR3aa: CASSLALAGGSYNEQFF; abundance: -; d_gene: TRBD2; j_gene: TRBJ2-1; v_gene: TRBV4-1
CDR3nt: TGTGCCAGCAGCCTAGGTAGCGGCGAGCAGTACTTC; CDR3aa: CASSLGSGEQYF; abundance: -; d_gene: -; j_gene: TRBJ2-7; v_gene: TRBV7-8
CDR3nt: TGTGCCAGCAGTGCTCGAGGGAATCAGCCCCAGCATTTT; CDR3aa: CASSARGNQPQHF; abundance: -; d_gene: -; j_gene: TRBJ1-5; v_gene: TRBV28
CDR3nt: TGTGCCAGCAGCACCGGGGGAGCTAATGAAAAACTGTTTTTT; CDR3aa: CASSTGGANEKLFF; abundance: -; d_gene: -; j_gene: TRBJ1-4; v_gene: TRBV2